These 18 T cell receptor beta chains share one sample of origin, sequenced in a study of OX40 agonist ivuxolimab in advanced cancers. Here immunoSEQ multiplex PCR was the method, and the copy in TCRdb shows in-frame clones only, minus some. This table holds about 46,000 clones, more than 80% found once. This specimen consisted of CD4+ or CD8+ T cells sorted from blood, obtained in a trial of the OX40 agonist ivuxolimab. These TCRs come from an adult with an advanced solid tumor such as melanoma, head and neck, liver or kidney cancer.

The chain joins TRBV30 to TRBJ1-5; 8 nucleotides match TRBD1. Germline-derived CDR1 and CDR2 are GTSNPN and SVGIG (reference sequence). J gave up 8 bases and V 4 bases, and 16 bases lay outside the gene matches. The CDR3 contains 16 residues. The CDR3 DNA reads TGTGCCTGGACCGACCCCGGACAGGGATGGATGGAGCCCCAGCATTTT. Protein sequence: CAWTDPGQGWMEPQHF.

The CDR3 is CASSQVSGLYEQYF. Written as DNA, the CDR3 is TGCGCCAGCAGCCAAGTTTCCGGCCTCTACGAGCAGTACTTC. The chain recombines TRBV4-1 with TRBJ2-7; D remains unclear. The CDR3 totals 14 residues. Germline V CDR1 and CDR2: MGHRA, YSYEKL. V lost 1 base and J lost 3, with 10 bases in between.

This clone has only one observation. The CDR3 here is CASSPLDGELFF. The CDR3, as DNA: TGTGCCAGCAGTCCCCTTGACGGGGAGCTGTTTTTT. The chain employs TRBV27 and TRBJ2-2; no reliable D call. The CDR3 totals 12 residues. V shed 5 bases and J shed 7 bases, with 8 bases lying between them. Germline V gives CDR1 MNHEY, CDR2 SMNVEV (reference sequence).

This chain connects TRBV30 to TRBJ1-2; 7 bases are a match to TRBD1. CDR1 and CDR2 (germline): GTSNPN, SVGIG (reference sequence). The V and J ends lost 4 bases and 0 bases, in that order; junction bases with no gene match: 11. CDR3 size: 16 residues. CDR3 DNA sequence: TGTGCCTGGACTCCCCCAGGGGGATCTCCTAACTATGGCTACACCTTC. Its translation: CAWTPPGGSPNYGYTF.

The V call is TRBV9, the J call TRBJ2-3; 9 positions agree with TRBD2. Trimming removed 3 bases from V and 6 bases from J; junction bases left unmatched: 8. Germline CDR1 reads SGDLS; CDR2 reads YYNGEE. The CDR3 has 15 residues. CDR3 amino acids: CASSALAGELDTQYF. The CDR3 DNA sequence: TGTGCCAGCAGCGCCTTAGCGGGGGAACTGGATACGCAGTATTTT.

The chain is built from TRBV6-4 and TRBJ1-1, with TRBD1 matching over 7 bases. The J segment lost 4 bases and the V segment lost 5 bases, leaving 10 bases of the junction unmatched. Germline CDR1 reads MRHNA; CDR2 reads SNTAGT. This CDR3 is built from 15 residues. For the CDR3, the DNA is TGTGCCAGCAGTCCCCGGACAGGCGGGGGCACTGAAGCTTTCTTT. Encoded protein: CASSPRTGGGTEAFF.

This chain joins TRBV7-2 and TRBJ2-5, with 8 bases matching TRBD2. J lost 6 bases, V lost 7 bases, and 16 bases had no gene match. The length of the CDR3 is 16 residues. Germline V gene lookup returns CDR1 SGHTA and CDR2 FQGNSA. As DNA, the CDR3 is TGTGCCAGCAACACCCCCCTTAGCGGGGTTTCCAAGACCCAGTACTTC. Translating gives CASNTPLSGVSKTQYF.

CDR3 residues: CASIQGGLAGVYNEQFF. CDR3 DNA sequence: TGTGCCAGCATCCAGGGCGGACTAGCGGGAGTCTACAATGAGCAGTTCTTC. The chain has TRBV21-1 and TRBJ2-1; the DNA was not used to check the table's D call, TRBD2. TRBV21-1 counts as a pseudogene. This CDR3 has 17 residues.

The chain joins TRBV5-1 to TRBJ2-3, with 7 bases fitting TRBD1. Germline V gene data show CDR1 as SGHRS and CDR2 as YFSETQ. The CDR3 is made up of 18 amino acids. After removal of 1 base from V and 2 bases from J, the junction contained 13 bases not matched to a gene. CDR3 in DNA: TGCGCCAGCAGCTTGTGGACAGGTGGGGTGCTTAACACAGATACGCAGTATTTT. Residues: CASSLWTGGVLNTDTQYF.

V gene TRBV27 combines with J gene TRBJ1-2; tentatively, D is TRBD1 (5 bases). The CDR3 sequence is 13 residues long. Germline V gene lookup returns CDR1 MNHEY and CDR2 SMNVEV (reference sequence). V lost 6 bases to trimming and J lost 4 bases, with 12 bases between them. The CDR3 coding sequence is TGTGCCAGCAGCTCCGGGGGTCCCTATGGCTACACCTTC. Protein: CASSSGGPYGYTF.

The chain links TRBV4-2 to TRBJ2-7; 10 bases map to TRBD2. The CDR3 length is 15 residues. After removal of 3 bases from V and 3 bases from J, the junction contained 5 bases not matched to a gene. CDR1 and CDR2 from the germline V gene are LGHNA and YNFKEQ. CDR3 in amino acids: CASSHRTSGSYEQYF. CDR3 nucleotide sequence: TGTGCCAGCAGCCACCGGACTAGCGGAAGCTACGAGCAGTACTTC.

This clone was found a few times. The chain employs TRBV19 and TRBJ1-3; D is undetermined. The germline CDR1 and CDR2 sequences are LNHDA and SQIVND (reference sequence). V dropped 6 bases and J dropped 1 base, with 13 bases sitting between them. This CDR3 comprises 15 residues. The CDR3 reads CASSPSSLSGNTIYF. Written as DNA, the CDR3 is TGTGCCAGTAGCCCTTCCTCCCTTTCTGGAAACACCATATATTTT.

The V gene is TRBV5-8, the J gene TRBJ2-7, with TRBD1 matching over 8 bases. This CDR3 is 13 amino acids long. V was clipped by 1 base and J by 6 bases; unmatched bases: 3. Germline V gene lookup returns CDR1 SGHTS and CDR2 YDEGEE. The CDR3 coding sequence is TGTGCCAGCAGCTTGTACAGGGGGAGCGAGCAGTACTTC. As protein: CASSLYRGSEQYF.

This clone was observed a few times. The rearrangement uses TRBV6-5 and TRBJ1-5; 8 bases match TRBD1. The CDR3 totals 14 residues. The germline V gene encodes CDR1 MNHEY and CDR2 SVGAGI. The V and J ends lost 8 bases and 3 bases, in that order; junction bases with no gene match: 6. CDR3 sequence: CASVTGGSNQPQHF. CDR3 nucleotide sequence: TGTGCCAGCGTTACAGGGGGGTCCAATCAGCCCCAGCATTTT.

The CDR3 DNA follows: TGTGCCAGCAGCTCGACAGGGGAAGCTTTCTTT. The encoded protein is CASSSTGEAFF. The chain is built from TRBV11-2 and TRBJ1-1; TRBD1 agrees at 7 bases. The CDR3 totals 11 residues. Germline loops: CDR1 SGHAT, CDR2 FQNNGV. The junction had 1 base not matched to a gene; V was cut back by 4 bases and J by 8 bases.

V and J are TRBV27 and TRBJ1-4; 11 bases are shared with TRBD1. The V gene's germline CDR1 is MNHEY and CDR2 SMNVEV (reference sequence). V lost 5 bases and J lost 2; bases outside the gene matches: 7. The CDR3 loop spans 17 amino acids. The CDR3 DNA sequence: TGTGCCAGCAGTACTTGGGACAGGGGGACGACTAATGAAAAACTGTTTTTT. Translation gives CASSTWDRGTTNEKLFF.

This chain connects TRBV7-8 to TRBJ2-1; 9 bases agree with TRBD2. Germline V gene lookup returns CDR1 SGHVS and CDR2 FQNEAQ. The CDR3 is 13 amino acids. After removal of 4 bases from V and 10 bases from J, the junction contained 5 bases not matched to a gene. CDR3 residues: CASSSLTSGEQFF. CDR3 nucleotides: TGTGCCAGCAGCTCCTTGACTAGCGGAGAGCAGTTCTTC.

The genes are TRBV7-8 and TRBJ2-2; 10 bases are shared with TRBD2. Germline CDR1 is SGHVS and CDR2 is FQNEAQ. This CDR3 contains 15 residues. With V trimmed by 6 bases and J by 4 bases, 5 bases remained unmatched. Written as DNA, the CDR3 is TGTGCCAGCAGAGCCCTAGCGGGAGCCACCGGGGAGCTGTTTTTT. The encoded protein is CASRALAGATGELFF.